Presented here are 18 T cell receptor beta chains from one specimen sequenced in a study of blood T cell repertoires in COVID-19. Measured with immunoSEQ multiplex PCR; TCRdb has only the in-frame clones, and not every one. The repertoire holds 60,000 to 95,000 clones, with about 74% as singletons. Sequenced material: peripheral blood. The receptors here all came from a human donor with acute or convalescent COVID-19. The donor label of this sample is uncertain.

The chain recombines TRBV7-2 with TRBJ2-1; D perhaps matches TRBD1 (6 bases). CDR1 is SGHTA and CDR2 is FQGNSA in the germline V gene. CDR3 length: 15 residues. The V end lost 3 bases, the J end lost 7 bases, and 16 bases lay between the germline ends. CDR3 sequence (DNA): TGTGCCAGCAGCTTCGGGACAAGCCTACGGAATGAGCAGTTCTTC. It codes for CASSFGTSLRNEQFF.

The chain carries TRBV5-1 and TRBJ1-2; no definite D call. V was shortened by 4 bases and J by 2 bases, with 12 bases between the two germline ends. Germline V lookup: CDR1 SGHRS, CDR2 YFSETQ. The CDR3 contains 14 residues. CDR3 in DNA: TGCGCCAGCAGCCTGTTGGAACAGAACTATGGCTACACCTTC. Its translation is CASSLLEQNYGYTF.

The chain carries TRBV7-9 and TRBJ2-5, with TRBD1 as a possible D gene (7 bases). The CDR3 is 17 residues long. CDR1 is SEHNR, CDR2 FQNEAQ, per germline (reference sequence). V was trimmed by 3 bases and J by 2 bases, leaving 19 bases between them. Written as DNA, the CDR3 is TGTGCCAGCAGCTTGGATCAGGGGGGCAATTTGCAAGAGACCCAGTACTTC. It yields the protein CASSLDQGGNLQETQYF.

V and J are TRBV19 and TRBJ2-5; D might be TRBD2 (6 bases). V was cut by 6 bases and J by 5 bases, with 13 bases left in between. Germline values: CDR1 LNHDA, CDR2 SQIVND (reference sequence). The CDR3 has 13 residues. The DNA of the CDR3 is TGTGCCAGTAGCGAAAACCGGGGGGAGACCCAGTACTTC. This sequence encodes CASSENRGETQYF.

The chain is built from TRBV6-2 or TRBV6-3 and TRBJ1-1; 9 bases match TRBD1. This CDR3 has 15 amino acids. V was clipped by 2 bases and J by 9 bases; unmatched bases: 10. Germline loops: CDR1 MNHEY, CDR2 SVGEGT. In DNA form, the CDR3 reads TGTGCCAGCAGTTACGCCGTCCCGGGACAGGGACAAGCTTTCTTT. This sequence encodes CASSYAVPGQGQAFF.

This clone occurred once. The rearrangement uses TRBV3-1 (or the pseudogene TRBV3-2) and TRBJ1-3, with unresolved D. Looked up from germline, CDR1 is LGHDT and CDR2 is YNNKEL (reference sequence). V gave up 1 base and J gave up 4 bases, with 8 bases separating them. CDR3 length: 14 residues. The CDR3 loop is CASSQGGRGNTIYF. CDR3 nucleotides: TGTGCCAGCAGCCAAGGAGGGCGCGGAAACACCATATATTTT.

The chain employs TRBV7-2 and TRBJ2-7; TRBD1 matches 8 bases. V dropped 3 bases and J dropped 3; count of bases not matched to a gene: 10. This CDR3 has 16 amino acids. CDR1 SGHTA and CDR2 FQGNSA come from the germline V gene. The CDR3 spells CASSLSPGTGNYEQYF. CDR3 coding DNA: TGTGCCAGCAGCTTGAGTCCCGGGACAGGAAACTACGAGCAGTACTTC.

This chain uses TRBV5-1 with TRBJ2-5; D is uncertain. Germline V CDR1 and CDR2: SGHRS, YFSETQ. V lost 2 bases and J 2 bases, leaving 13 bases between the germline ends. This CDR3 region has 15 residues. This CDR3 reads CASSFPTGPQETQYF. The CDR3 DNA is TGCGCCAGCAGCTTCCCAACTGGGCCACAAGAGACCCAGTACTTC.

A few counts support this clone. V usage is TRBV28 and J usage is TRBJ2-7, with TRBD1 matching over 9 bases. V shed 6 bases and J 5 bases; nucleotides not matched to a gene: 14. This CDR3 is 16 amino acids long. Germline lookup yields CDR1 MDHEN and CDR2 SYDVKM. The CDR3 spells CASSPRYGQGPHEQYF. CDR3 sequence (DNA): TGTGCCAGCAGCCCCCGGTACGGACAGGGGCCCCACGAGCAGTACTTC.

With respect to this clone: Different DNA sequences within this sample yield the same CDR3. The chain couples TRBV9 to TRBJ1-4; D is possibly TRBD1 (5 bases). CDR3 length equals 18 residues. Trimming removed 4 bases at V and 3 bases at J, with 22 bases between. Per the germline V gene, CDR1 is SGDLS and CDR2 is YYNGEE. The CDR3 region is CASSPRPGQGGPNEKLFF. For the CDR3, the DNA is TGTGCCAGCAGCCCTCGCCCGGGCCAGGGTGGTCCTAATGAAAAACTGTTTTTT.

The CDR3 loop is CASRGASWGEQYV. CDR3 DNA: TGTGCCAGCAGGGGGGCCTCTTGGGGCGAGCAGTACGTC. The genes are TRBV5-4 and TRBJ2-7, with D tentatively TRBD1 (6 bases). CDR1 and CDR2 (germline): SGHNT, YYREEE (reference sequence). V lost 5 bases to trimming and J lost 6 bases, with 15 bases between them. CDR3 length equals 13 residues.

The chain employs TRBV7-2 and TRBJ2-1; the match to TRBD1 covers 8 bases. This CDR3 has 14 amino acids. Germline V CDR1 and CDR2: SGHTA, FQGNSA. With V trimmed by 2 bases and J by 15 bases, 12 bases remained unmatched. The CDR3 loop is CASSLSQDRDRWFF. CDR3 coding DNA: TGTGCCAGCAGCTTAAGCCAGGACCGGGACAGGTGGTTCTTC.

This clone came up a few times. The chain joins TRBV18 to TRBJ1-1, with D possibly being TRBD1 (5 bases). Per the germline V gene, CDR1 is KGHSH and CDR2 is LQKENI. This CDR3 has 14 amino acids. The germline V and J ends were trimmed by 0 bases and 5 bases, with 10 bases remaining between them. The CDR3 DNA reads TGTGCCAGCTCACCACCGCGACGGGGGACTGAAGCTTTCTTT. Translated: CASSPPRRGTEAFF.

V is TRBV5-6 and J is TRBJ2-7; D uncertain. Trimming pared 1 base from V and 1 base from J, leaving 12 bases between. The germline gives CDR1 SGHDT, CDR2 YYEEEE. CDR3 size: 15 residues. The CDR3 here is CASSLIRQESYEQYF. CDR3 bases: TGTGCCAGCAGCTTGATCCGACAAGAATCCTACGAGCAGTACTTC. The whole variable domain, remainder taken from reference TRBV5-6 and TRBJ2-7, is DAGVTQSPTHLIKTRGQQVTLRCSPKSGHDTVSWYQQALGQGPQFIFQYYEEEERQRGNFPDRFSGHQFPNYSSELNVNALLLGDSALYLCASSLIRQESYEQYFGPGTRLTVT.

J is TRBJ2-7 and V is TRBV7-8; 7 positions match TRBD2. Per germline, CDR1 SGHVS and CDR2 FQNEAQ. The CDR3 spans 15 residues. Losses at the gene ends were 2 bases for V and 4 bases for J; bases not matched to a gene: 8. In nucleotides, the CDR3 is TGTGCCAGCAGCTTATCCCAGGGAGCGGGGTACGAGCAGTACGTC. Residues: CASSLSQGAGYEQYV.

A few counts support this clone. CDR3 sequence: CASSLALMGSGNNEQFF. CDR3 coding DNA: TGTGCCAGCAGCTTAGCGCTAATGGGCTCGGGGAACAATGAGCAGTTCTTC. The gene calls are TRBV7-2 and TRBJ2-1, with D possibly matching TRBD2 (5 bases). CDR1 is SGHTA and CDR2 is FQGNSA in the germline V gene. V lost 0 bases and J lost 5, with 17 bases in between. The CDR3 totals 17 residues.

This chain joins TRBV16 and TRBJ1-5; the D gene is possibly TRBD1 (6 bases). Trimming removed 4 bases from V and 4 bases from J, with 17 bases in between. Germline CDR1 KGHSY, CDR2 FQNENV. The CDR3 length is 16 residues. The CDR3 is CASSPAGGTLNQPQHF. CDR3 coding DNA: TGTGCCAGCAGCCCCGCCGGTGGGACACTTAATCAGCCCCAGCATTTT.

The gene calls are TRBV30 and TRBJ1-5; 7 nucleotides agree with TRBD1. The CDR3 sequence is 17 residues long. Germline values: CDR1 GTSNPN, CDR2 SVGIG (reference sequence). Unmatched junction bases numbered 13, after V lost 2 bases and J lost 3 bases. The CDR3 nucleotides are TGTGCCTGGAGTAGGGGGCCCGGGACAGCCAACAATCAGCCCCAGCATTTT. Its protein product is CAWSRGPGTANNQPQHF.